The present T cell receptor (beta chain) was sequenced within a study of T cell repertoires in cytomegalovirus infection. Study-level background: Newly reported HLA-C-restricted and thoroughly characterized HLA-B-restricted CMV epitopes were employed. Public TCR beta signatures were indicative of both CMV infection and a matching HLA type. Findings and caveats of the study: CMV-specific TCR beta clonotypes restricted by HLA-C were the ones dominating the ex vivo response. Carriers of CMV and the relevant HLA type were discriminated by public TCR beta frequency.

TCRdb processed the reads anew with MiXCR; each CDR3 protein has one entry. Counted here are fewer than 950,000 distinct CDR3 sequences, over 25% occurring once; the ten biggest clones make up roughly 12%. A word on this clonotype: Its target is not known.

The V gene end was trimmed by 6 bases and the J gene end by 3 bases; junction bases not matched to a gene: 9. Germline V gene sequence: CDR1 MNHEY, CDR2 SMNVEV (reference sequence). The CDR3 has 15 residues. The V and J genes are TRBV27 and TRBJ2-7, with 9 bases aligning to TRBD2. The sample was cultured CD8+ T cells from PBMCs, taken from culture after CMV antigen stimulation. This receptor was taken from a human donor in good health (CMV status not recorded). Some clones in this sample may be carry-over from other donors' samples. CDR3 protein: CASRAAGGVHYEQYF. In DNA, the CDR3 is TGTGCCAGCAGGGCAGCGGGGGGCGTACACTACGAGCAGTACTTC.